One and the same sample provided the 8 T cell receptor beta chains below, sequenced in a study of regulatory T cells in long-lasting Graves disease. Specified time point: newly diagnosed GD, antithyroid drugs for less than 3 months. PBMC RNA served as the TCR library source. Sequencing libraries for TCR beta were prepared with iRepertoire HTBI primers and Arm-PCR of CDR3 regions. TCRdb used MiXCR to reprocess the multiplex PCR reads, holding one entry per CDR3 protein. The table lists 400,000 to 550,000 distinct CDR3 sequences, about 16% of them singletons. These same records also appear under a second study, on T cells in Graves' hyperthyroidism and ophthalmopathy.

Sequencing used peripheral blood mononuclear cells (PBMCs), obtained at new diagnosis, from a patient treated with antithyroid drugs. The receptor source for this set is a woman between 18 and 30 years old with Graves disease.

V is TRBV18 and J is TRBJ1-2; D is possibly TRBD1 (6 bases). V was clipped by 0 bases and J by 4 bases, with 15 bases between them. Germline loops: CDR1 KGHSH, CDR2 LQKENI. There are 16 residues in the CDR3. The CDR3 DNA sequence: TGTGCCAGCTCACCACCGATATCAGGGGCGGGCTATGGCTACACCTTC. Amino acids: CASSPPISGAGYGYTF.

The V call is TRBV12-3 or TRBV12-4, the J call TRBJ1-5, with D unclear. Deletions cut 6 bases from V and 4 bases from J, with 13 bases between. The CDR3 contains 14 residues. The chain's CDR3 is CASSPLPGNQPQHF. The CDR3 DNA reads TGTGCCAGCAGCCCCCTGCCGGGGAATCAGCCCCAGCATTTT.

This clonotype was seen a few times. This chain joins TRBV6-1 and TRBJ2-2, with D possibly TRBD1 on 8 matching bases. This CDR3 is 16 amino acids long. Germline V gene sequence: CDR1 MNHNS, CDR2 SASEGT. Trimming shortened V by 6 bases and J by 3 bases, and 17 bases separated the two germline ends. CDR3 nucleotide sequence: TGTGCCAGCAGAGACACAGGGGGGGATTACACCGGGGAGCTGTTTTTT. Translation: CASRDTGGDYTGELFF.

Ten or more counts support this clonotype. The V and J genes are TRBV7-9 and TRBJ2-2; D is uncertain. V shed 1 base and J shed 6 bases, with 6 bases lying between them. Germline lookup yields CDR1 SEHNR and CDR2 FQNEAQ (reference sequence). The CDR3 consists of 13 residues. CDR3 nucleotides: TGTGCCAGCAGCTTAGATGGTTCCGGGGAGCTGTTTTTT. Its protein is CASSLDGSGELFF.

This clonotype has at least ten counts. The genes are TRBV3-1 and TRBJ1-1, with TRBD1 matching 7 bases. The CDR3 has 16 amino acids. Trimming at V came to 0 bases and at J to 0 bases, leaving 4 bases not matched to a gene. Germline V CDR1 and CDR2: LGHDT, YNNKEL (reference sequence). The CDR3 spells CASSQDPGGMNTEAFF. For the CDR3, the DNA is TGTGCCAGCAGCCAAGATCCAGGGGGGATGAACACTGAAGCTTTCTTT.

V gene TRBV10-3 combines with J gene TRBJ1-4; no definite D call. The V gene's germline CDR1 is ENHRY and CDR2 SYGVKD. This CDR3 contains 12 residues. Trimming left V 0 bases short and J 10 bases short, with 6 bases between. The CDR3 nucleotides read TGTGCCATCAGTGAGTCTATGGTAAAACTGTTTTTT. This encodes CAISESMVKLFF.

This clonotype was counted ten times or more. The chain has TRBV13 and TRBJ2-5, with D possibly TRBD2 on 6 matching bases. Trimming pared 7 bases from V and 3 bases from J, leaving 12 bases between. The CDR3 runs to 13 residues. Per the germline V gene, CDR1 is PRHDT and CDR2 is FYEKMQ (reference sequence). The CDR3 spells CASTLGGEETQYF. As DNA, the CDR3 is TGTGCCAGCACGCTAGGCGGGGAAGAGACCCAGTACTTC. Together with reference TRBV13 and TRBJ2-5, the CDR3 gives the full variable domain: AAGVIQSPRHLIKEKRETATLKCYPIPRHDTVYWYQQGPGQDPQFLISFYEKMQSDKGSIPDRFSAQQFSDYHSELNMSSLELGDSALYFCASTLGGEETQYFGPGTRLLVL.

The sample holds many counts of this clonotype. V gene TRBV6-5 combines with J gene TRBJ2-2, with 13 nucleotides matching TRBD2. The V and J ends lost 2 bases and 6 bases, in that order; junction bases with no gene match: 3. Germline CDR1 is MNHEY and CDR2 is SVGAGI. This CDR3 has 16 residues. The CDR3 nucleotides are TGTGCCAGCAGTTACCTGACTAGCGGGAGGCCCGGGGAGCTGTTTTTT. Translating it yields CASSYLTSGRPGELFF.